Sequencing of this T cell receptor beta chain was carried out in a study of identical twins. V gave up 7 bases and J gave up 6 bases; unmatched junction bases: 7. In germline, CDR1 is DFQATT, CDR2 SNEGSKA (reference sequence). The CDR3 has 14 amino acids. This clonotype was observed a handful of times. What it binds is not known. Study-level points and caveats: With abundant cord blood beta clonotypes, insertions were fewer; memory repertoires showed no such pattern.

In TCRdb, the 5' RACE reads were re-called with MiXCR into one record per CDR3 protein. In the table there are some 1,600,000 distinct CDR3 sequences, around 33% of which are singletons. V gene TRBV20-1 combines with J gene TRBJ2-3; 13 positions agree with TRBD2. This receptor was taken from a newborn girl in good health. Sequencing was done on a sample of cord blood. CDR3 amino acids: CSVPTSGGKDTQYF. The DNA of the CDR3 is TGCAGTGTCCCGACTAGCGGGGGGAAGGATACGCAGTATTTT.